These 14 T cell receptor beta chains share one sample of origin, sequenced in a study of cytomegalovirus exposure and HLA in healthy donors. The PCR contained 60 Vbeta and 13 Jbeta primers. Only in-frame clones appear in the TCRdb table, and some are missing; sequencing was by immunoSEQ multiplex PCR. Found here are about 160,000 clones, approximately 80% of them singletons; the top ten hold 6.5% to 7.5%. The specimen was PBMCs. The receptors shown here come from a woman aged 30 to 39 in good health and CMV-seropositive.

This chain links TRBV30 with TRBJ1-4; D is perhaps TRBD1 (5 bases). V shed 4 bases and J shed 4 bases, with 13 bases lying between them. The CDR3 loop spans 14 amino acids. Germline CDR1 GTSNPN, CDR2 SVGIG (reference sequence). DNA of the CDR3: TGTGCCTGGACCTTAGGGAGGGGTAATGAAAAACTGTTTTTT. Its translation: CAWTLGRGNEKLFF.

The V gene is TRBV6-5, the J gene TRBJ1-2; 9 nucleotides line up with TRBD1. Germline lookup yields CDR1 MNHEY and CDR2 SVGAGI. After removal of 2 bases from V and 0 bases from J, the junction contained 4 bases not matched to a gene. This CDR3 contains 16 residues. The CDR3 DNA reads TGTGCCAGCAGTTACCTAAGGACAGGGGCTAACTATGGCTACACCTTC. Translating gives CASSYLRTGANYGYTF.

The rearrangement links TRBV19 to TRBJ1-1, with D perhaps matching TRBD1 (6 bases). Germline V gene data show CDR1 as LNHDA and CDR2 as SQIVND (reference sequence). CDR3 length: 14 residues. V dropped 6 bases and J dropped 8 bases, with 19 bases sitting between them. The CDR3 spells CASSRILGQLEAFF. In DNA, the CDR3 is TGTGCCAGTAGCAGAATCCTTGGACAGTTAGAAGCTTTCTTT.

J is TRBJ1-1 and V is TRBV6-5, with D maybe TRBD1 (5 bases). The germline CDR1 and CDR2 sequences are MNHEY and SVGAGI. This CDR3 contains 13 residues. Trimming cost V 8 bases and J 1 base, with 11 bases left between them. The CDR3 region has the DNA TGTGCCAGCCGGTGGGGCCCGAACACTGAAGCTTTCTTT. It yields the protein CASRWGPNTEAFF.

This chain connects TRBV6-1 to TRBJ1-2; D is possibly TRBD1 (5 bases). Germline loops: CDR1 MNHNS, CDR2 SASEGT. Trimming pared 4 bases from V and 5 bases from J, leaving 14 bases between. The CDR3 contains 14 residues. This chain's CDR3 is CASSVTGGRYGYTF. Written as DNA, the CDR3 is TGTGCCAGCAGTGTGACCGGGGGGAGGTATGGCTACACCTTC.

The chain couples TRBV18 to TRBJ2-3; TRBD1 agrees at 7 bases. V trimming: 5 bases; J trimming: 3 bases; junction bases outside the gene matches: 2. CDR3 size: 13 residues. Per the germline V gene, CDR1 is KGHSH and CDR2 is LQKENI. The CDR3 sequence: CASSEGATDTQYF. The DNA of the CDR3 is TGTGCCAGCTCAGAGGGGGCTACAGATACGCAGTATTTT.

The CDR3 nucleotides are TGCAGCGGCGGGGACAGTGGGAATGAAAAACTGTTTTTT. This encodes CSGGDSGNEKLFF. The chain recombines TRBV29-1 with TRBJ1-4; 7 bases agree with TRBD1. Germline CDR1 is SQVTM and CDR2 is ANQGSEA. The CDR3 totals 13 residues. J gave up 5 bases and V 7 bases, and 7 bases lay outside the gene matches.

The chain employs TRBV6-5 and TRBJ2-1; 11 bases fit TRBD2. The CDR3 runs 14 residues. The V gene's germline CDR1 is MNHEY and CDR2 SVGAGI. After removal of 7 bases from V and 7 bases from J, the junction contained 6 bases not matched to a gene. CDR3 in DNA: TGTGCCAGCACTCGACTAGCGGGGTCAAATGAGCAGTTCTTC. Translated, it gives CASTRLAGSNEQFF.

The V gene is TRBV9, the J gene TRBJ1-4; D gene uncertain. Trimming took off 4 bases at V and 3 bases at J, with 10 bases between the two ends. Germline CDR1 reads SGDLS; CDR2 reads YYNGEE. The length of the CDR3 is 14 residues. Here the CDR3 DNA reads TGTGCCAGCAGCCTGACATCGGCTAATGAAAAACTGTTTTTT. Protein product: CASSLTSANEKLFF.

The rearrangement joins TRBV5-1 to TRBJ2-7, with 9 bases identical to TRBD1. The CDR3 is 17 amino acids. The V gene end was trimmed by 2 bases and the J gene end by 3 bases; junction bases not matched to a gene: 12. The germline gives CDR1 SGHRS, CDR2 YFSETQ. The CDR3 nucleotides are TGCGCCAGCAGCTTATCAATCGGACAGGGGAAGCTCTACGAGCAGTACTTC. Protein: CASSLSIGQGKLYEQYF.

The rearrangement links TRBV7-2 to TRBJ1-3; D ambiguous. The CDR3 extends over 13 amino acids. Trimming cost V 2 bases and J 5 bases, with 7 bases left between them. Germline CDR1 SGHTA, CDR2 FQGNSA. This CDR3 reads CASSLFGRNTIYF. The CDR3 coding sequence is TGTGCCAGCAGCTTATTCGGGAGAAACACCATATATTTT.

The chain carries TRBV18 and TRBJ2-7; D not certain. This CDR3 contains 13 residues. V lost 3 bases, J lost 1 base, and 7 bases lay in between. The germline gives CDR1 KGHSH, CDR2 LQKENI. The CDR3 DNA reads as TGTGCCAGCTCACCGACATTGTCCTACGAGCAGTACTTC. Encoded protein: CASSPTLSYEQYF. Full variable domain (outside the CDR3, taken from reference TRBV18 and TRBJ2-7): NAGVMQNPRHLVRRRGQEARLRCSPMKGHSHVYWYRQLPEEGLKFMVYLQKENIIDESGMPKERFSAEFPKEGPSILRIQQVVRGDSAAYFCASSPTLSYEQYFGPGTRLTVT.

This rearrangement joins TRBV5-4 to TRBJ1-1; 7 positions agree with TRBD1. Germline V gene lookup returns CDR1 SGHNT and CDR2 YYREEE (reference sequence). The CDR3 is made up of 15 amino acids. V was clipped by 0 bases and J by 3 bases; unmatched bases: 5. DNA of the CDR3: TGTGCCAGCAGCTTGGCCATAGGGGGCTACACTGAAGCTTTCTTT. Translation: CASSLAIGGYTEAFF. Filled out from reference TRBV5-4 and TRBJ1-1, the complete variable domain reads ETGVTQSPTHLIKTRGQQVTLRCSSQSGHNTVSWYQQALGQGPQFIFQYYREEENGRGNFPPRFSGLQFPNYSSELNVNALELDDSALYLCASSLAIGGYTEAFFGQGTRLTVV.

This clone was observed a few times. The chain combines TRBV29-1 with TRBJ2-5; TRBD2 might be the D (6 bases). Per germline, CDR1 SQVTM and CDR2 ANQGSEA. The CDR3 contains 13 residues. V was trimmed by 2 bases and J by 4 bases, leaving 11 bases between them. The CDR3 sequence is CSVEIGGGETQYF. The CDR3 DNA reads TGCAGCGTTGAAATCGGGGGAGGAGAGACCCAGTACTTC. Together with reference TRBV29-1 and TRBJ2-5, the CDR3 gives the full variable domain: SAVISQKPSRDICQRGTSLTIQCQVDSQVTMMFWYRQQPGQSLTLIATANQGSEATYESGFVIDKFPISRPNLTFSTLTVSNMSPEDSSIYLCSVEIGGGETQYFGPGTRLLVL.